The source of this TCR beta chain is a study of T-cell memory formation after mild COVID-19. Study-wide background: TCR clusters were mostly donor specific.

General observations from the study: Researchers report contracting CD4+ clones mostly in CM and EM, with CD8+ clones in EMRA. Detection of some responders pre-infection suggested pre-existing cross-reactive memory T cells participated.

Each CDR3 protein gets one entry after TCRdb re-called the 5' RACE reads with MiXCR. The sample has fewer than 650,000 distinct CDR3 sequences, 15% to 20% seen once. The germline V gene has CDR1 MGHDK and CDR2 SYGVNS. The CDR3 spans 14 residues. The V end lost 4 bases, the J end lost 2 bases, and 11 bases lay between the germline ends. This clonotype was observed a handful of times. Antigen specificity is unknown. The rearrangement uses TRBV25-1 and TRBJ2-5; possibly TRBD1 or TRBD2 for D (5 bases each). This clonotype was sampled from an adult woman who had mild COVID-19 (a few samples of this study predate the infection). Cell type and time point are not known. The material sequenced was PBMCs or a T cell subset sorted from them (not recorded which). CDR3 bases: TGTGCCAGCAGTGTTCGGGACGAACAAGAGACCCAGTACTTC. It codes for CASSVRDEQETQYF.